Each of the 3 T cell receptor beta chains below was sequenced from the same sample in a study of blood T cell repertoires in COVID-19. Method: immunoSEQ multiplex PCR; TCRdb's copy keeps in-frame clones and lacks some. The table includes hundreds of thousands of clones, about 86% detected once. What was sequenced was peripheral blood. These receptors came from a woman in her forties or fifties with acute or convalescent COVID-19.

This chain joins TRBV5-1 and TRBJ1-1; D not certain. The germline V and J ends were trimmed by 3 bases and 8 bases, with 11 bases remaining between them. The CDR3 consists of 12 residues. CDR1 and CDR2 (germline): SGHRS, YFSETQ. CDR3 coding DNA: TGCGCCAGCAGCTCCCGACACCGCGAAGCTTTCTTT. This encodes CASSSRHREAFF.

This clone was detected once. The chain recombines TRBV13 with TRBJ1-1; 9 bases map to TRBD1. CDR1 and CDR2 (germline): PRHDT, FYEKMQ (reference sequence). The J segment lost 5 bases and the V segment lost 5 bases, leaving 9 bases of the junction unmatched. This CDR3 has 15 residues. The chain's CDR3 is CASSQGDREFTEAFF. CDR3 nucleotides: TGTGCCAGCAGCCAAGGGGACAGGGAATTTACTGAAGCTTTCTTT.

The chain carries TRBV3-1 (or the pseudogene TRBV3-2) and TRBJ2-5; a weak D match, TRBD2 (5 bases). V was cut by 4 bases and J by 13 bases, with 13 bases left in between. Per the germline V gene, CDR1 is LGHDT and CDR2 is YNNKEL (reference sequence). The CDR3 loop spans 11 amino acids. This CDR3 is CASSLERRWYF. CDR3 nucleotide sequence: TGTGCCAGCAGCCTCGAGCGGAGGTGGTACTTC.